The clone carrying this T cell receptor beta chain has only a few counts. The antigen remains undetermined. The data belong to a study of type 1 regulatory T cells. Study details: This in vitro CD4 product, T-allo10, is enriched for Tr1 cells and alloantigen-specific.

Germline lookup yields CDR1 DFQATT and CDR2 SNEGSKA (reference sequence). The CDR3 contains 14 residues. V was cut by 0 bases and J by 6 bases, with 12 bases left in between. Graft donor-derived T-allo10 cells were described as host-alloantigen-specific, anergic, and alloantigen-specifically suppressive. TCRdb redid the calling of the reads with MiXCR, one entry per CDR3 protein. The table has some 25,000 distinct CDR3 sequences, 72% seen once; the top ten hold 13% to 15%. The sequence was collected from a human donor in good health. The sequencing sample was made of cultured T cells, either the whole culture or a sorted T cell fraction (not recorded which). As to subset: Tr1-enriched cell product generated in vitro against host alloantigens. The chain combines TRBV20-1 with TRBJ1-3, with D possibly matching TRBD1 (5 bases). The CDR3, as DNA: TGCAGTGCTAGAGATCCCCAGGGCCCAAACACCATATATTTT. Translated, it gives CSARDPQGPNTIYF.